The next 21 T cell receptor beta chains were all read from a single sample in a study of post-analysis software for immune sequencing data. Broader study findings: In patients, TRBV5-6, TRBV5-1 and TRBV20-1 belonged to about five TRBV segments found more frequently than in controls.

No antigen has been assigned to these receptors. Unique molecular identifiers were present in the TCR beta cDNA libraries. TCRdb re-called the PCR reads through MiXCR, storing one row per CDR3 protein. The profile covers fewer than 700,000 distinct CDR3 sequences, with roughly two fifths appearing a single time and roughly 1.7% taken by the ten largest. The sequenced sample consisted of blood. These receptors originate from a girl aged 10 to 17 with multiple sclerosis.

V usage is TRBV5-1 and J usage is TRBJ1-2, with a weak D call TRBD1 (5 bases). The CDR3 has 14 amino acids. The V end lost 1 base, the J end lost 8 bases, and 15 bases lay between the germline ends. Per germline, CDR1 SGHRS and CDR2 YFSETQ. The CDR3 DNA sequence: TGCGCCAGCAGCTTGTTGACGGACAAGGGCGGCTACACCTTC. Protein: CASSLLTDKGGYTF.

This clonotype was observed once. The chain has TRBV5-6 and TRBJ2-1; D tentatively reads TRBD1 or TRBD2 (5 bases each). This CDR3 spans 16 amino acids. The germline CDR1 and CDR2 sequences are SGHDT and YYEEEE. Trimming took 0 bases from V and 0 from J, leaving 10 bases between them. The CDR3 loop is CASSLVEGSSYNEQFF. In nucleotides, the CDR3 is TGTGCCAGCAGCTTGGTAGAGGGGAGCTCCTACAATGAGCAGTTCTTC.

The CDR3 loop is CASSIGTGGTNYGYTF. The CDR3 DNA is TGTGCCAGCAGTATTGGGACAGGTGGTACTAACTATGGCTACACCTTC. The chain joins TRBV12-3 or TRBV12-4 to TRBJ1-2, with 8 bases lining up with TRBD1. CDR3 size: 16 residues. Trimming took 5 bases from V and 0 from J; bases not matched to a gene: 8.

This clonotype was seen ten or more times. The chain is built from TRBV7-9 and TRBJ2-7; D might be TRBD1 (5 bases). Trimming removed 5 bases at V and 2 bases at J, with 10 bases between. This CDR3 region has 13 residues. CDR1 is SEHNR, CDR2 FQNEAQ, per germline (reference sequence). CDR3 residues: CASSPGSPYEQYF. CDR3 bases: TGTGCCAGCAGCCCAGGGTCTCCCTACGAGCAGTACTTC. The variable domain in full, with the rest retrieved from reference TRBV7-9 and TRBJ2-7, is DTGVSQNPRHKITKRGQNVTFRCDPISEHNRLYWYRQTLGQGPEFLTYFQNEAQLEKSRLLSDRFSAERPKGSFSTLEIQRTEQGDSAMYLCASSPGSPYEQYFGPGTRLTVT.

This clonotype was seen more than once but under ten times. The J gene is TRBJ1-4, the V gene TRBV12-3 or TRBV12-4, with TRBD1 matching over 11 bases. This CDR3 comprises 14 residues. Losses at the gene ends were 4 bases for V and 7 bases for J; bases not matched to a gene: 2. The DNA of the CDR3 is TGTGCCAGCAGTTGGGACAGGGGGATTGAAAAACTGTTTTTT. It encodes CASSWDRGIEKLFF.

This clonotype was observed once. The chain links TRBV12-3 or TRBV12-4 to TRBJ2-7; TRBD1 is a possible D gene (6 bases). Trimming pared 6 bases from V and 7 bases from J, leaving 16 bases between. The CDR3 sequence is 13 residues long. CDR3: CASRPGQIGEQYF. CDR3 bases: TGTGCCAGCAGACCCGGACAGATTGGGGAGCAGTACTTC.

With respect to this clonotype: A junction boundary mismatches the germline segment, possibly from a read error. The chain employs TRBV27 and TRBJ2-1; maybe TRBD1 (6 bases). The germline V gene has CDR1 MNHEY and CDR2 SMNVEV (reference sequence). The CDR3 is made up of 14 amino acids. The CDR3 DNA follows: TGTGCCAGCAGTCACCGGGACACCCACAATGAACAGTTCTTC. It yields the protein CASSHRDTHNEQFF.

The chain employs TRBV12-3 or TRBV12-4 and TRBJ2-1; 11 nucleotides agree with TRBD2. V shed 3 bases, J shed 6 bases, and the junction held 4 bases outside the gene matches. This CDR3 has 15 residues. CDR3 in DNA: TGTGCCAGCAGTTTTACAACTAGCGGGAGCAATGAGCAGTTCTTC. Amino acids: CASSFTTSGSNEQFF.

The J gene is TRBJ2-1, the V gene TRBV20-1, with TRBD2 matching 9 bases. CDR1 is DFQATT, CDR2 SNEGSKA, per germline (reference sequence). This CDR3 is built from 14 residues. After removal of 1 base from V and 3 bases from J, the junction contained 1 base not matched to a gene. As DNA, the CDR3 is TGCAGTGCTAGAGGGACTAGCGTCTACAATGAGCAGTTCTTC. Its protein product is CSARGTSVYNEQFF.

This clonotype turned up a few times. Sequence at one end of the junction differs from germline and may be a read error. The CDR3 DNA follows: TGTGCCACCAGCGATTCCCGACAGGGACTCCCCTACGAGCAGTACTTC. Its protein product is CATSDSRQGLPYEQYF. The V and J genes are TRBV24-1 and TRBJ2-7, with D possibly TRBD1 on 7 matching bases. Germline V gene data show CDR1 as KGHDR and CDR2 as SFDVKD. There are 16 residues in the CDR3.

This clonotype was detected only a few times. The J gene is TRBJ2-7, the V gene TRBV11-2; 9 bases fit TRBD1. The germline V gene encodes CDR1 SGHAT and CDR2 FQNNGV. The V gene end was trimmed by 4 bases and the J gene end by 5 bases; junction bases not matched to a gene: 3. This CDR3 is 13 amino acids long. CDR3 DNA: TGTGCCAGCAGCTCCGGACAGGGGAACGAGCAGTACTTC. Amino acid sequence: CASSSGQGNEQYF.

This clonotype was picked up a small number of times. J is TRBJ2-1 and V is TRBV12-3 or TRBV12-4; D uncertain. This CDR3 has 14 amino acids. V lost 3 bases to trimming and J lost 0 bases, with 6 bases between them. The DNA of the CDR3 is TGTGCCAGCAGTTTCAGCAGCTCCTACAATGAGCAGTTCTTC. Translating gives CASSFSSSYNEQFF.

The V call is TRBV7-9, the J call TRBJ1-1; the D is unclear. The CDR3 runs to 14 residues. V was pared by 7 bases and J by 1 base, with 13 bases between. Germline CDR1 is SEHNR and CDR2 is FQNEAQ (reference sequence). The CDR3 spells CASNLGQANTEAFF. CDR3 DNA: TGTGCCAGCAATTTGGGCCAGGCGAACACTGAAGCTTTCTTT.

This chain joins TRBV3-1 and TRBJ2-5; no reliable D call. The V gene's germline CDR1 is LGHDT and CDR2 YNNKEL (reference sequence). V lost 1 base and J lost 7, with 13 bases in between. There are 14 residues in the CDR3. The CDR3 DNA is TGTGCCAGCAGCCAAGGTCCGGAGTACGGGACCCAGTACTTC. This sequence encodes CASSQGPEYGTQYF.

The rearrangement uses TRBV15 and TRBJ1-2, with TRBD1 matching over 7 bases. Losses at the gene ends were 1 base for V and 0 bases for J; bases not matched to a gene: 2. This CDR3 region has 15 residues. CDR1 is LNHNV, CDR2 YYDKDF, per germline (reference sequence). The CDR3 bases are TGTGCCACCAGCAGAGGACAGGGCACTAACTATGGCTACACCTTC. Translated: CATSRGQGTNYGYTF.

This clonotype appeared a few times. The chain couples TRBV30 to TRBJ2-1, with D maybe TRBD2 (6 bases). The germline V gene encodes CDR1 GTSNPN and CDR2 SVGIG (reference sequence). The CDR3 covers 12 residues. The ends were cut back, 0 bases at V and 10 bases at J, with 10 bases in the middle. CDR3 nucleotides: TGTGCCTGGAGTGTACAAACTAGCGAGCAGTTCTTC. It specifies CAWSVQTSEQFF.

Note on this clonotype: One end of the junction does not line up with germline, which may come from a read error. The V call is TRBV5-6, the J call TRBJ2-5; D is unresolved. TRBJ2-7 explains the end of the DNA better; the J call may be wrong. The CDR3 covers 12 residues. Germline assignment: CDR1 SGHDT and CDR2 YYEEEE. CDR3 region: CTSSLTGNEQYF. For the CDR3, the DNA is TGTACCAGCAGCTTAACTGGGAACGAGCAGTACTTC.

There are a few counts of this clonotype. The V gene is TRBV29-1, the J gene TRBJ2-1; a weak D match, TRBD2 (6 bases). The V end was cut by 4 bases, the J end by 15 bases, with 16 bases between. This CDR3 region has 11 residues. Germline V gene lookup returns CDR1 SQVTM and CDR2 ANQGSEA. This CDR3 is CSVVSGPSGFF. The CDR3 DNA reads as TGCAGCGTTGTTAGCGGTCCCTCTGGGTTCTTC.

This chain uses TRBV20-1 with TRBJ1-2; D ambiguous. Trimming removed 5 bases from V and 2 bases from J, with 15 bases in between. This CDR3 has 14 amino acids. Germline V gives CDR1 DFQATT, CDR2 SNEGSKA (reference sequence). The CDR3 bases are TGCAGTGCTCCCTCGAGAGGCACCAACTATGGCTACACCTTC. Translating it yields CSAPSRGTNYGYTF.

CDR3 coding DNA: TGTGCCAGCAGCTTAGGGCCAGGCCGAGAGTACAATGAGCAGTTCTTC. This sequence encodes CASSLGPGREYNEQFF. The rearrangement joins TRBV7-9 to TRBJ2-1; D is uncertain. The ends were cut back, 1 base at V and 4 bases at J, with 14 bases in the middle. CDR1 and CDR2 from the germline V gene are SEHNR and FQNEAQ (reference sequence). The CDR3 extends over 16 amino acids.

The chain has TRBV10-3 and TRBJ1-2, with no clear D. Looked up from germline, CDR1 is ENHRY and CDR2 is SYGVKD. Trimming removed 0 bases from V and 3 bases from J, with 11 bases in between. This CDR3 comprises 15 residues. The CDR3 loop reads CAISESASGDYGYTF. DNA of the CDR3: TGTGCCATCAGTGAGTCGGCGAGTGGCGACTATGGCTACACCTTC.